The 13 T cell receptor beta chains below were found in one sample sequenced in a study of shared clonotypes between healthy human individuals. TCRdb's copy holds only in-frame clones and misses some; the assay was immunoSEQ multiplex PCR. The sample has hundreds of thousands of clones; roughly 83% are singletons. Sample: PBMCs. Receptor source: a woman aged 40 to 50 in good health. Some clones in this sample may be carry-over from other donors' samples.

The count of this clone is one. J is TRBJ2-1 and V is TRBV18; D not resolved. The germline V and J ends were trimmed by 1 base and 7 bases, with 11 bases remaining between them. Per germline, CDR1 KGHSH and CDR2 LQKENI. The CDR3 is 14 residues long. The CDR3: CASSPRVFGNEQFF. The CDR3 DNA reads TGTGCCAGCTCACCACGTGTCTTCGGGAATGAGCAGTTCTTC. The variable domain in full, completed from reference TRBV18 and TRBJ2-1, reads NAGVMQNPRHLVRRRGQEARLRCSPMKGHSHVYWYRQLPEEGLKFMVYLQKENIIDESGMPKERFSAEFPKEGPSILRIQQVVRGDSAAYFCASSPRVFGNEQFFGPGTRLTVL.

The CDR3 DNA reads as TGCGCCAGCAGCTTGGTGCGGGAGGCCTCCTACAATGAGCAGTTCTTC. Protein product: CASSLVREASYNEQFF. The chain combines TRBV5-1 with TRBJ2-1; the match to TRBD2 covers 8 bases. With 0 bases clipped from V and 0 bases from J, the junction kept 2 bases outside the gene matches. CDR3 length equals 16 residues. Germline values: CDR1 SGHRS, CDR2 YFSETQ.

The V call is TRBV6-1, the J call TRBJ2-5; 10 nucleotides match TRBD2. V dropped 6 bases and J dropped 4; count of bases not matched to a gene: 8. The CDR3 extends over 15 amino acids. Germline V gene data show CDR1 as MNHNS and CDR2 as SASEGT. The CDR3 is CASRPSSGRGETQYF. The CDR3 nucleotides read TGTGCCAGCAGACCTTCTAGCGGGAGAGGAGAGACCCAGTACTTC.

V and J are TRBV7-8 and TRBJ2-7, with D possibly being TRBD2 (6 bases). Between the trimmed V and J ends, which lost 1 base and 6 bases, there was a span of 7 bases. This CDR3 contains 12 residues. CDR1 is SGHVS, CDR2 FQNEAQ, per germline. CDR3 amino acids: CASSLGGVEQYF. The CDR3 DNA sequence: TGTGCCAGCAGCTTAGGGGGGGTCGAGCAGTACTTC. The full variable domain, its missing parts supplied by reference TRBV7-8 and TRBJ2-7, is GAGVSQSPRYKVAKRGQDVALRCDPISGHVSLFWYQQALGQGPEFLTYFQNEAQLDKSGLPSDRFFAERPEGSVSTLKIQRTQQEDSAVYLCASSLGGVEQYFGPGTRLTVT.

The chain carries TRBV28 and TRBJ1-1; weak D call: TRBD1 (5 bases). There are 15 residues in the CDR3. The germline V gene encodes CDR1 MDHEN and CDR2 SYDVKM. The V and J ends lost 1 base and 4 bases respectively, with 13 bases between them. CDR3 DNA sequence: TGTGCCAGCAGTTTATTGGGGGTTGGGTGCACTGAAGCTTTCTTT. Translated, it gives CASSLLGVGCTEAFF.

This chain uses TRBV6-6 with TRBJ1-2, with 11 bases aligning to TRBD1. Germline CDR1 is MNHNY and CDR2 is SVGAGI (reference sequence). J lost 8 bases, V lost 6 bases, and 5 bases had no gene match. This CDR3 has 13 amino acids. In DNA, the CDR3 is TGTGCCAGCAGCCGGGGACAGGGGGTAGGCTACACCTTC. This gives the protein CASSRGQGVGYTF.

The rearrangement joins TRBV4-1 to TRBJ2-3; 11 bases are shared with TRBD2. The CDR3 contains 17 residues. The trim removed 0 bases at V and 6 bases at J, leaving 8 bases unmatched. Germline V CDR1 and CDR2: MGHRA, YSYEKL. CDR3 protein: CASSQDFQASGRDTQYF. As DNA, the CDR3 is TGCGCCAGCAGCCAAGACTTTCAGGCTAGCGGGAGGGATACGCAGTATTTT.

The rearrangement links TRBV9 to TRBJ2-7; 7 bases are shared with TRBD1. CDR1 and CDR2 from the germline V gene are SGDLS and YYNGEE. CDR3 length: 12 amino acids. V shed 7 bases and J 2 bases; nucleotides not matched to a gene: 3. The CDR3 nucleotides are TGTGCCAGCGGGACAGAAACCTACGAGCAGTACTTC. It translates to CASGTETYEQYF.

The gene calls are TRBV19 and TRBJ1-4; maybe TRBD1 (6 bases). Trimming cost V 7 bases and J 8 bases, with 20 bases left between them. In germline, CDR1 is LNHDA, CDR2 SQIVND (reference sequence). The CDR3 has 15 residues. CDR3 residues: CASTPQGGLSEKLFF. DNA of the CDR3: TGTGCCAGTACCCCACAGGGTGGGTTAAGCGAAAAACTGTTTTTT. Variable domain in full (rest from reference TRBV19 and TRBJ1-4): DGGITQSPKYLFRKEGQNVTLSCEQNLNHDAMYWYRQDPGQGLRLIYYSQIVNDFQKGDIAEGYSVSREKKESFPLTVTSAQKNPTAFYLCASTPQGGLSEKLFFGSGTQLSVL.

The CDR3 sequence: CASSHGYEQYF. In DNA, the CDR3 is TGTGCCAGTTCCCACGGGTACGAGCAGTACTTC. The chain employs TRBV28 and TRBJ2-7; unclear D gene. Trimming left V 9 bases short and J 4 bases short, with 10 bases between. The CDR3 sequence is 11 residues long. Germline CDR1 reads MDHEN; CDR2 reads SYDVKM.

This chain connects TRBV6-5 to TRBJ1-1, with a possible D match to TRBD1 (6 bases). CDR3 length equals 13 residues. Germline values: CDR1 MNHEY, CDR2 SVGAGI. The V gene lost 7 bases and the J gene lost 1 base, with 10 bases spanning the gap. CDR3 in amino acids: CASNIQGNTEAFF. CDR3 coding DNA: TGTGCCAGCAATATACAGGGGAACACTGAAGCTTTCTTT.

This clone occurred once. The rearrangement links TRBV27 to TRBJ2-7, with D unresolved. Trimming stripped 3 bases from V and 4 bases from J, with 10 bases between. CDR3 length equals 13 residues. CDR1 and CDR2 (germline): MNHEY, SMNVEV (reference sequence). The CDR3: CASSFGVGYEQYF. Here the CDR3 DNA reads TGTGCCAGCAGTTTTGGTGTAGGTTACGAGCAGTACTTC.

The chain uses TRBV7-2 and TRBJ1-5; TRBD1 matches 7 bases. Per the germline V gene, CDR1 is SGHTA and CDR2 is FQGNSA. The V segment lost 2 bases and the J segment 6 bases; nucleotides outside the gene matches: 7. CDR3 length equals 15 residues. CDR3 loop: CASSLRAGGIQPQHF. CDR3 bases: TGTGCCAGCAGCTTAAGGGCAGGGGGGATTCAGCCCCAGCATTTT.